This paragraph covers one TCR beta chain sequence. Its antigen remains unidentified. Unmatched junction bases numbered 6, after V lost 6 bases and J lost 1 base. The CDR3 contains 16 residues. Looked up from germline, CDR1 is SGHTA and CDR2 is FQGNSA. The sample comes from a study of cytomegalovirus exposure and HLA in healthy donors. Overall study findings and caveats: Cytomegalovirus status was reportedly diagnosed by the classifier with high specificity and sensitivity.

The PCR contained 60 Vbeta and 13 Jbeta primers. TCRdb's table, derived via immunoSEQ multiplex PCR, lists solely in-frame clones and lacks some. The table includes approximately 210,000 clones, around 82% detected once. The rearrangement uses TRBV7-2 and TRBJ1-5; 10 bases agree with TRBD1. This TCR was recovered from a man between 18 and 35 years old in good health and CMV-seronegative. The sample consisted of PBMCs. CDR3 sequence (DNA): TGTGCCAGCAGGCCGACAGGGGGCGGGAGCAATCAGCCCCAGCATTTT. This gives the protein CASRPTGGGSNQPQHF.